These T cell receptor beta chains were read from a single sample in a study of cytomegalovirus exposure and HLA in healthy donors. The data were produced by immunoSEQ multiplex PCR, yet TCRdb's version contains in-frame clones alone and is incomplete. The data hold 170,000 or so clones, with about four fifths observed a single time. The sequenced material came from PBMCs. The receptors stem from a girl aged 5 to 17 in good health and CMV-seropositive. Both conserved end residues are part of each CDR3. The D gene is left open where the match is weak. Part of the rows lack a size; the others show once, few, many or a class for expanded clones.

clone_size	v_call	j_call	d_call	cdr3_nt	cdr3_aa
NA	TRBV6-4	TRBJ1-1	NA	TGTGCCAGCAGTGACGAACCGGGAATGAACACTGAAGCTTTCTTT	CASSDEPGMNTEAFF
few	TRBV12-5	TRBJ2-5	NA	TGTGCTAGTGGTTTTGTGCAGGGTGTACCTCCTCGAGAGACCCAGTACTTC	CASGFVQGVPPRETQYF
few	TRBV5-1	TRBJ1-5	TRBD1	TGCGCCAGCAGCTTGGGAGACGACAGGGGTAGCAATCAGCCCCAGCATTTT	CASSLGDDRGSNQPQHF
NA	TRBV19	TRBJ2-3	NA	TGTGCCAGTAAGCCGGCGGGGGCTACGTTAACGCAGTATTTT	CASKPAGATLTQYF
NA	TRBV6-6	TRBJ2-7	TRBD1	TGTGCCAGCAGCCTACAGGGGTTCCACGAGCAGTACTTC	CASSLQGFHEQYF
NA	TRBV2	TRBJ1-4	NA	TGTGCCAGCAGTCCTCAGGGGAAGGGTGAAAAACTGTTTTTT	CASSPQGKGEKLFF
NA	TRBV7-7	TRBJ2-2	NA	TGTGCTAGCGGAAAAACAGGGAACACCGGGGAGCTGTTTTTT	CASGKTGNTGELFF
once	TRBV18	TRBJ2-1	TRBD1	TGTGCCAGCTCACCACAAGGACAGGGAGGTTACAATGAGCAGTTCTTC	CASSPQGQGGYNEQFF
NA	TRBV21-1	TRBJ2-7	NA	TGTGCCAGCAGCAAAGGGCGGCGGGGCTCCTACGAGCAGTACTTC	CASSKGRRGSYEQYF
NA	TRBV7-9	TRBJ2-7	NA	TGTGCCAGCACCAGGGCAGGTTACGAGCAGTACTTC	CASTRAGYEQYF
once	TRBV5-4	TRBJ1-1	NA	TGTGCCAGCAGCTTTGGAACAGCCCCGAACACTGAAGCTTTCTTT	CASSFGTAPNTEAFF
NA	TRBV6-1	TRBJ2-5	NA	TGTGCCAGCAGTGTCCCGTTTGAGACCCAGTACTTC	CASSVPFETQYF
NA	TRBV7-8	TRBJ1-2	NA	TGTGCCAGCAGCCTTAATAAGGGACTCCGCTATGGCTACACCTTC	CASSLNKGLRYGYTF
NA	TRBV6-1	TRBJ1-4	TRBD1	TGTGCCAGCAGTGAGGGGACAGGGGCCCTCGCCATTGAAAAACTGTTTTTT	CASSEGTGALAIEKLFF
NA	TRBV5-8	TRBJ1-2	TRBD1	TGTGCCAGCAGCTTGGGGACAGGGGGCGGAGGCTACACCTTC	CASSLGTGGGGYTF
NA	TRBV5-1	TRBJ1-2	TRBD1	TGCGCCAGCAGTTTGTCACCGGGACAGCGGACTAACTATGGCTACACCTTC	CASSLSPGQRTNYGYTF
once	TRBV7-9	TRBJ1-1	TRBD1	TGTGCCAGCAGAGGACAGGGGCTGAACACTGAAGCTTTCTTT	CASRGQGLNTEAFF
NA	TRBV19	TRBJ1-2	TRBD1	TGTGCCACCTCAATGGGAGGACAGGAGATCCATGGCTACACCTTC	CATSMGGQEIHGYTF
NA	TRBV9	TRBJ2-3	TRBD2	TGTGCCAGCAGCGCGGACGGAGCGGGGGGGACGCAGTATTTT	CASSADGAGGTQYF
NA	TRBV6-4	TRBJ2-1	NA	TGTGCCAGCAGTGACTCGAGACTCGGCTCCTACAATGAGCAGTTCTTC	CASSDSRLGSYNEQFF
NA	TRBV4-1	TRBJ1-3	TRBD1	TGCGCCAGCAGCCAATATCCGGGACAGGTGAACTCTGGAAACACCATATATTTT	CASSQYPGQVNSGNTIYF
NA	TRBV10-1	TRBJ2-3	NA	TGCGCCAGCAGTGACCCCGGGGGAGGCACAGATACGCAGTATTTT	CASSDPGGGTDTQYF
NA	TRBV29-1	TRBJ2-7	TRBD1	TGCAGCGCATCCGGGACAGCGAACTACGAGCAGTACTTC	CSASGTANYEQYF
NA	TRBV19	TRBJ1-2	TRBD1	TGTGCCAGTAGTATTAAGGGGACAGCCGGACGCTATGGCTACACCTTC	CASSIKGTAGRYGYTF
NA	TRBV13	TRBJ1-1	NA	TGTGCCAGCAGCTTTTCACCCGGGCGGGCCACTGAAGCTTTCTTT	CASSFSPGRATEAFF
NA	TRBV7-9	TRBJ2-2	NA	TGTGCCAGCCGCTATGTACAGAAGAACACCGGGGAGCTGTTTTTT	CASRYVQKNTGELFF
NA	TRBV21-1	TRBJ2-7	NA	TGTGCCAGCAGCAAAGCGGGGGGCGAGCAGTACTTC	CASSKAGGEQYF